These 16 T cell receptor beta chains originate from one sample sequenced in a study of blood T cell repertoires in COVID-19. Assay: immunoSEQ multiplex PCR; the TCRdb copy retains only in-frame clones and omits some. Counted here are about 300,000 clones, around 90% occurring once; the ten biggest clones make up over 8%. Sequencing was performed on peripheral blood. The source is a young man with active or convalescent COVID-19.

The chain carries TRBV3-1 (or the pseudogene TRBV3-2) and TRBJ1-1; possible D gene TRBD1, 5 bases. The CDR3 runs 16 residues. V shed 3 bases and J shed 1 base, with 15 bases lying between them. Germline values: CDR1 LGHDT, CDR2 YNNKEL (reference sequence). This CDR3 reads CASSQAEGKGNTEAFF. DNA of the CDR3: TGTGCCAGCAGCCAGGCGGAGGGGAAGGGGAACACTGAAGCTTTCTTT.

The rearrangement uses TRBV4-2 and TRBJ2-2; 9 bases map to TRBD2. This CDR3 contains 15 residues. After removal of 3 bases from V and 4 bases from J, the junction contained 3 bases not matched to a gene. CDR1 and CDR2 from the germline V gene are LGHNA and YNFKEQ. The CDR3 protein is CASSHRSGGTGELFF. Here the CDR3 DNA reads TGTGCCAGCAGCCACCGTAGCGGGGGCACCGGGGAGCTGTTTTTT.

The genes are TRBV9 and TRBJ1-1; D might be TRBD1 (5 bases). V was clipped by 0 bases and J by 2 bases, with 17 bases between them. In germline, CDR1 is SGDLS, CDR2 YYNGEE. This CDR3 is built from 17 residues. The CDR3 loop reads CASSVAPTRQGNTEAFF. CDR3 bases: TGTGCCAGCAGCGTAGCTCCGACCAGGCAGGGAAACACTGAAGCTTTCTTT. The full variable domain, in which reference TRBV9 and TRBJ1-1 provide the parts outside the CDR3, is DSGVTQTPKHLITATGQRVTLRCSPRSGDLSVYWYQQSLDQGLQFLIQYYNGEERAKGNILERFSAQQFPDLHSELNLSSLELGDSALYFCASSVAPTRQGNTEAFFGQGTRLTVV.

CDR3 protein: CASTISDRGRSPLHF. For the CDR3, the DNA is TGTGCCAGCACTATCTCGGACAGGGGTCGCTCACCCCTCCACTTT. This chain connects TRBV2 to TRBJ1-6, with 9 bases identical to TRBD1. From germline, CDR1 is SNHLY and CDR2 FYNNEI. The CDR3 runs to 15 residues. The V segment lost 7 bases and the J segment 10 bases; nucleotides outside the gene matches: 11.

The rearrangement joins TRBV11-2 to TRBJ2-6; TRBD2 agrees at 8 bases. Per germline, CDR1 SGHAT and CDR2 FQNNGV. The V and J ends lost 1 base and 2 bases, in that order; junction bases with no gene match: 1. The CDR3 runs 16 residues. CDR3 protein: CASSLAGGAGANVLTF. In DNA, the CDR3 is TGTGCCAGCAGCTTAGCCGGGGGGGCTGGGGCCAACGTCCTGACTTTC.

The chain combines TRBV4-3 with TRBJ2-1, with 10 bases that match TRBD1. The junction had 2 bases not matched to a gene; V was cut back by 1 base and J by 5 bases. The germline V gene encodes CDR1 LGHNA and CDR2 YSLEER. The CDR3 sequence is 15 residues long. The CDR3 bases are TGCGCCAGCAGCCAAGGGACAGGGGGGGACAATGAGCAGTTCTTC. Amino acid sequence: CASSQGTGGDNEQFF.

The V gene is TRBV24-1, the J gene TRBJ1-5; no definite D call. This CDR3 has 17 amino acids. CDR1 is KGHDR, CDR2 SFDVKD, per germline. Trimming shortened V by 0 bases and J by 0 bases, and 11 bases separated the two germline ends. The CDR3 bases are TGTGCCACCAGTGATTTGAGTCCCGGGGATAGCAATCAGCCCCAGCATTTT. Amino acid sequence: CATSDLSPGDSNQPQHF.

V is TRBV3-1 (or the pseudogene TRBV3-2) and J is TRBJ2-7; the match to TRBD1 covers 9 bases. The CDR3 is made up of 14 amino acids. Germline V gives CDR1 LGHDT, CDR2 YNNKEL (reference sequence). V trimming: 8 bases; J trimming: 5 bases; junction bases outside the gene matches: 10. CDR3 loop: CASQPWDRANEQYF. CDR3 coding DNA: TGTGCCAGCCAGCCGTGGGACAGGGCTAACGAGCAGTACTTC.

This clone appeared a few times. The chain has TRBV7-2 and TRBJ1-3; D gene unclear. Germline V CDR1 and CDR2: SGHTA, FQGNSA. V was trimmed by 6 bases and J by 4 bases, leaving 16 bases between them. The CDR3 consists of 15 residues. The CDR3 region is CASSPDTGVGNTIYF. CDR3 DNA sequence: TGTGCCAGCAGTCCTGACACGGGAGTAGGAAACACCATATATTTT.

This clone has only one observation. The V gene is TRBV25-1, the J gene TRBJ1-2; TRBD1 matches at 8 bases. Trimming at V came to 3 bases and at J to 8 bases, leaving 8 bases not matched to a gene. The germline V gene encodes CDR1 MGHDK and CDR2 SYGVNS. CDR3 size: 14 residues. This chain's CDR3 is CASSEGGTGYGYTF. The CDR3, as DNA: TGTGCCAGCAGTGAGGGTGGGACAGGCTACGGCTACACCTTC.

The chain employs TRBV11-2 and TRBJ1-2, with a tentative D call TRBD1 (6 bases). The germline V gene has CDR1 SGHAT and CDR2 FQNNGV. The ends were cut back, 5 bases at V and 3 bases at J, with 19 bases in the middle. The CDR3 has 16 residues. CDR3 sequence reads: CASSGRSTGLHYGYTF. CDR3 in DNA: TGTGCCAGCAGCGGACGATCCACAGGGCTGCACTATGGCTACACCTTC.

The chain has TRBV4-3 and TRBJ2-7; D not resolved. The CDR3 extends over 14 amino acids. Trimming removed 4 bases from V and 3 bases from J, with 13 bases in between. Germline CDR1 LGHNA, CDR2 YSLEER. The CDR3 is CASSPTTENYEQYF. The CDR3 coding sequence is TGCGCCAGCAGCCCAACGACGGAGAACTACGAGCAGTACTTC.

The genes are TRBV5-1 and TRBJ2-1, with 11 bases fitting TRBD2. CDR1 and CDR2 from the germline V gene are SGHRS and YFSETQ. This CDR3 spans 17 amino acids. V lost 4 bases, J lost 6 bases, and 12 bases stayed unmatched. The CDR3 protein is CASSQFLGTSGINEQFF. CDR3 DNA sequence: TGCGCCAGCAGCCAATTCCTCGGGACTAGCGGTATCAATGAGCAGTTCTTC.

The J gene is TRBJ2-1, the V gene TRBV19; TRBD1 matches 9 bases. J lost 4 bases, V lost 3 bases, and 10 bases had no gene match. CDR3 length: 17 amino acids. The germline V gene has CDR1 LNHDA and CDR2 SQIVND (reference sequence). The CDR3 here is CASSIPLDRGPYNEQFF. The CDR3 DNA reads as TGTGCCAGTAGTATCCCCCTGGACAGGGGTCCGTACAATGAGCAGTTCTTC.

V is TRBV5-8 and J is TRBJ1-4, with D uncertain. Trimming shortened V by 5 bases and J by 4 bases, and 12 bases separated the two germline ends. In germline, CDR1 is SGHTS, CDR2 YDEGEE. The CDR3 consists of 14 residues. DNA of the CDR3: TGTGCCAGCAGACCCGCAGACTATAATGAAAAACTGTTTTTT. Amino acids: CASRPADYNEKLFF.

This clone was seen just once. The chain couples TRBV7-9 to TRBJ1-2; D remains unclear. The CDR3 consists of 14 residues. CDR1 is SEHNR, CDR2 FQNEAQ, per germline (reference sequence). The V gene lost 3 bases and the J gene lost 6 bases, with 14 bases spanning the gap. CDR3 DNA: TGTGCCAGCAGCTTTGGGCCAGCCCTGGATGGCTACACCTTC. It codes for CASSFGPALDGYTF.